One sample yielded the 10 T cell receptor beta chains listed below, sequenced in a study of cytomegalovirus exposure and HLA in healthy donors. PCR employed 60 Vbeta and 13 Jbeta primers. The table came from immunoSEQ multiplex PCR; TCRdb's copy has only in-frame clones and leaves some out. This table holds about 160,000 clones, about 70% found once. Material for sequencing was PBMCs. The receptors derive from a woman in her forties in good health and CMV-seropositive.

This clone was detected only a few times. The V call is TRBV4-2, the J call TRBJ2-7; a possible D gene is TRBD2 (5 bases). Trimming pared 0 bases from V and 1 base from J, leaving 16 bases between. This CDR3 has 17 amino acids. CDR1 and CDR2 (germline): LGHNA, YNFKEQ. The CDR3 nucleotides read TGTGCCAGCAGCCAAGATTTTTCGGGCGGGTCGTCCTACGAGCAGTACTTC. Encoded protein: CASSQDFSGGSSYEQYF.

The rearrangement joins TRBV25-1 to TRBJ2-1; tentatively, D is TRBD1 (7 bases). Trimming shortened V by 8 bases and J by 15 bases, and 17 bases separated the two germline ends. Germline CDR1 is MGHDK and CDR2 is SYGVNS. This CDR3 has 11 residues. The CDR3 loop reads CASRAGGIGFF. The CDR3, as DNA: TGTGCCAGCCGAGCAGGGGGGATCGGGTTCTTC.

CDR3 loop: CASVQGWEAFF. CDR3 sequence (DNA): TGTGCCAGCGTACAGGGTTGGGAAGCTTTCTTT. The chain uses TRBV2 and TRBJ1-1; TRBD1 might be the D (6 bases). In germline, CDR1 is SNHLY, CDR2 FYNNEI. Deletions cut 8 bases from V and 8 bases from J, with 12 bases between. The CDR3 contains 11 residues.

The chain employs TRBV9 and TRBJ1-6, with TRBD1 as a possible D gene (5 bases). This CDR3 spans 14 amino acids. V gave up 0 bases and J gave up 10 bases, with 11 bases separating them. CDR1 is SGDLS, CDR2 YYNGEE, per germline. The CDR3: CASSVDRGGSPLHF. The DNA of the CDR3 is TGTGCCAGCAGCGTAGATAGGGGTGGATCACCCCTCCACTTT.

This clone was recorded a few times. The CDR3 DNA is TGTGCCAGCAGCCCATCCCAGGGGGTTAACTATGGCTACACCTTC. Encoded protein: CASSPSQGVNYGYTF. This rearrangement joins TRBV5-6 to TRBJ1-2, with 7 bases lining up with TRBD1. Germline CDR1 SGHDT, CDR2 YYEEEE. With 4 bases clipped from V and 1 base from J, the junction kept 7 bases outside the gene matches. The CDR3 totals 15 residues.

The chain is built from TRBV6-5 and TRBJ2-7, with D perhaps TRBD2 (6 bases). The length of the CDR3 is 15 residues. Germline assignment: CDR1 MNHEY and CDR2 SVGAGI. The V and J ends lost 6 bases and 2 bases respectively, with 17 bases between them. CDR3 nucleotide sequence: TGTGCCAGCAGAGCTCCGGGACTGGGGGCCTACGAGCAGTACTTC. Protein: CASRAPGLGAYEQYF.

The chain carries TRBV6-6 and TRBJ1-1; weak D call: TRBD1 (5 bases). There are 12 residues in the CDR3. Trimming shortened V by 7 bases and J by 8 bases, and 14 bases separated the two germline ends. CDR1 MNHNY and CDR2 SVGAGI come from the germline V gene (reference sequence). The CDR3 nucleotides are TGTGCCAGCATCAAAGGGGATCGAGAAGCTTTCTTT. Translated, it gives CASIKGDREAFF.

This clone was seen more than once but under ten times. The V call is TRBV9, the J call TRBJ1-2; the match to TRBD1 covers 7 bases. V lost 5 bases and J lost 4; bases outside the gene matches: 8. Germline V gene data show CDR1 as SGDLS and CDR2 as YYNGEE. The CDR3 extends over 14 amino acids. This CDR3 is CASRSATGVYGYTF. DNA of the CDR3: TGTGCCAGCAGGTCGGCAACAGGGGTCTATGGCTACACCTTC.

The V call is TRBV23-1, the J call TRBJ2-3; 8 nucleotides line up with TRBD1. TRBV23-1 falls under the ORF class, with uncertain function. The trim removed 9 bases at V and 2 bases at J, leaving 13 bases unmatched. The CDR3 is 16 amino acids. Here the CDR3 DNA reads TGCGCCAGGGATTCAGGGGGCGGCTTTAACACAGATACGCAGTATTTT. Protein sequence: CARDSGGGFNTDTQYF.

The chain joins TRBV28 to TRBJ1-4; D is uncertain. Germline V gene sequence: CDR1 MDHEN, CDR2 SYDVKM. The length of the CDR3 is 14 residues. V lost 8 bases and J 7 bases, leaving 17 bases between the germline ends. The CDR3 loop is CASDGEGRSEKLFF. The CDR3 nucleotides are TGTGCCAGCGACGGGGAAGGGAGGAGTGAAAAACTGTTTTTT.